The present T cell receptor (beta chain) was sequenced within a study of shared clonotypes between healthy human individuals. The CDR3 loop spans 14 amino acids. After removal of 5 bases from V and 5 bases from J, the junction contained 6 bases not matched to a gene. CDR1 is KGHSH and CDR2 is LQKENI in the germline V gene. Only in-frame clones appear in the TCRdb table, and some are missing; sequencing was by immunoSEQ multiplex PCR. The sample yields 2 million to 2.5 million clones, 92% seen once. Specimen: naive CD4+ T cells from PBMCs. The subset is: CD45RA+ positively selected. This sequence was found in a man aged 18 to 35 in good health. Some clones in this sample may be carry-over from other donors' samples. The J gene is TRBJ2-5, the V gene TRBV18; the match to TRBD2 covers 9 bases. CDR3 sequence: CASSAAGGLETQYF. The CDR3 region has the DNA TGTGCCAGCTCAGCAGCGGGAGGTCTGGAGACCCAGTACTTC.